Detailed here is one T cell receptor (beta chain). The junction does not match germline at one end; this may be a read error. This sample was included in a study of preoperative IRX-2 immunotherapy in early breast cancer. The assay was immunoSEQ multiplex PCR, and TCRdb's table has in-frame clones only and misses some. The repertoire holds about 37,000 clones, with about four fifths as singletons. Documented treatment: preoperative locoregional IRX-2 cytokine immunotherapy. This phase Ib study tested locoregional IRX-2 cytokine immunotherapy given before surgery. The receptor was isolated from a human donor with breast cancer. The sample here was lymph node tissue, taken after IRX-2 immunotherapy.

CDR3 amino acids: CASRLGGVETQYF. CDR3 in DNA: TGTGCCAGCCGCTTAGGGGGTGTGGAGACCCAATACTTC. The V gene is TRBV6-8, the J gene TRBJ2-5, with D perhaps matching TRBD1 (6 bases). The CDR3 is made up of 13 amino acids. Germline loops: CDR1 MNHGY, CDR2 SAAAGT.